This T cell receptor (beta chain) was sequenced for a study of blood T cell repertoires in COVID-19. The protocol was immunoSEQ multiplex PCR, while the TCRdb copy is restricted to in-frame clones and leaves out a portion. The table includes 98,000 or so clones, 70% to 85% detected once. CDR1 is SGHRS and CDR2 is YFSETQ in the germline V gene. J lost 4 bases, V lost 3 bases, and 4 bases had no gene match. The CDR3 spans 14 residues. This clone has a handful of counts. The clonotype was recovered from a woman in her thirties or forties with acute or convalescent COVID-19. V and J are TRBV5-1 and TRBJ2-5; TRBD1 aligns across 9 bases. Material for sequencing was peripheral blood. The CDR3 coding sequence is TGCGCCAGCAGCTCGGGACAGGGTTTAGAGACCCAGTACTTC. It specifies CASSSGQGLETQYF.